The TCR beta chain under discussion was sequenced for a study of radiotherapy plus CTLA-4 blockade in lung cancer. Germline V gene sequence: CDR1 LNHNV, CDR2 YYDKDF (reference sequence). This CDR3 is built from 13 residues. V was clipped by 3 bases and J by 10 bases, with 15 bases between them. Sequencing was performed with immunoSEQ multiplex PCR; in TCRdb, only in-frame clones are kept and a portion is missing. The table shows some 64,000 clones, with approximately 75% occurring only once. The sample in question was peripheral blood, obtained from a patient treated with radiotherapy plus ipilimumab. This rearrangement joins TRBV15 to TRBJ1-1; D might be TRBD1 (5 bases). This clonotype was obtained from a human donor with non-small cell lung cancer who had a complete response to radiotherapy plus ipilimumab. The DNA of the CDR3 is TGTGCCACCAGCAGCACCTCTCAGGGAGGAGCTTTCTTT. Protein sequence: CATSSTSQGGAFF.